The rows below give T cell receptor beta chains drawn from one sample of a study of blood T cell repertoires in COVID-19. Profiling relied on immunoSEQ multiplex PCR, and the TCRdb table lists in-frame clones only, not all of them. The repertoire holds 90,000 to 150,000 clones, approximately 83% seen once, with under 13% in the top ten. Sequenced input: peripheral blood. The receptors stem from an elderly man with acute or convalescent COVID-19. Both conserved end residues are part of each CDR3. Each record gives: D gene, clone size, J gene, CDR3 length, V gene, CDR3 protein, CDR3 DNA. D genes are given only for firm matches. Only some rows state a clone size, as once, few, many or a class for expanded clones.

D gene: TRBD1
clone size: NA
J gene: TRBJ2-5
CDR3 length: 15
V gene: TRBV6-5
CDR3 protein: CASSYSGQGRETQYF
CDR3 DNA: TGTGCCAGCAGTTACTCGGGACAGGGAAGGGAGACCCAGTACTTC

D gene: NA
clone size: once
J gene: TRBJ1-5
CDR3 length: 16
V gene: TRBV6-2/TRBV6-3
CDR3 protein: CASSLWGASPYQPQHF
CDR3 DNA: TGTGCCAGCAGTTTATGGGGCGCAAGCCCCTATCAGCCCCAGCATTTT

D gene: NA
clone size: NA
J gene: TRBJ2-7
CDR3 length: 11
V gene: TRBV6-5
CDR3 protein: CASEQAYEQYF
CDR3 DNA: TGTGCCAGCGAACAGGCCTACGAGCAGTACTTC

D gene: NA
clone size: NA
J gene: TRBJ1-4
CDR3 length: 15
V gene: TRBV6-1
CDR3 protein: CASSSQGPGEEKLFF
CDR3 DNA: TGTGCCAGCAGTTCGCAGGGCCCGGGTGAGGAAAAACTGTTTTTT

D gene: NA
clone size: NA
J gene: TRBJ2-3
CDR3 length: 17
V gene: TRBV19
CDR3 protein: CASSIRPTGHSTDTQYF
CDR3 DNA: TGTGCCAGTAGTATAAGGCCGACAGGCCATAGCACAGATACGCAGTATTTT

D gene: TRBD1
clone size: NA
J gene: TRBJ1-1
CDR3 length: 15
V gene: TRBV6-5
CDR3 protein: CASSYPGQGNTEAFF
CDR3 DNA: TGTGCCAGCAGTTATCCCGGACAGGGGAACACTGAAGCTTTCTTT

D gene: NA
clone size: NA
J gene: TRBJ1-2
CDR3 length: 12
V gene: TRBV12-3/TRBV12-4
CDR3 protein: CASSTGVYGYTF
CDR3 DNA: TGTGCCAGCAGCACAGGCGTATATGGCTACACCTTC

D gene: TRBD1
clone size: NA
J gene: TRBJ1-2
CDR3 length: 14
V gene: TRBV5-1
CDR3 protein: CASSNNRGPYGYTF
CDR3 DNA: TGCGCCAGCAGCAACAACAGGGGCCCCTATGGCTACACCTTC

D gene: NA
clone size: NA
J gene: TRBJ1-5
CDR3 length: 13
V gene: TRBV12-3/TRBV12-4
CDR3 protein: CASKAQIQEPQHF
CDR3 DNA: TGTGCCAGCAAAGCGCAAATACAGGAGCCCCAGCATTTT

D gene: NA
clone size: few
J gene: TRBJ2-7
CDR3 length: 15
V gene: TRBV3-1/TRBV3-2
CDR3 protein: CASSEDAGHTYEQYF
CDR3 DNA: TGTGCCAGCAGCGAAGACGCTGGACACACCTACGAGCAGTACTTC

D gene: NA
clone size: NA
J gene: TRBJ1-4
CDR3 length: 14
V gene: TRBV6-5
CDR3 protein: CASRMTGNNEKLFF
CDR3 DNA: TGTGCCAGCAGGATGACAGGCAATAATGAAAAACTGTTTTTT

D gene: NA
clone size: NA
J gene: TRBJ1-2
CDR3 length: 14
V gene: TRBV25-1
CDR3 protein: CASRPGIGGYGYTF
CDR3 DNA: TGTGCCAGCAGACCGGGAATAGGGGGCTATGGCTACACCTTC

D gene: TRBD2
clone size: NA
J gene: TRBJ2-7
CDR3 length: 14
V gene: TRBV6-5
CDR3 protein: CASSGGGRSYEQYF
CDR3 DNA: TGTGCCAGCAGCGGCGGGGGGAGGTCTTACGAGCAGTACTTC

D gene: TRBD1
clone size: once
J gene: TRBJ1-4
CDR3 length: 15
V gene: TRBV7-3
CDR3 protein: CASSPWGTANEKLFF
CDR3 DNA: TGTGCCAGCAGCCCGTGGGGGACAGCTAATGAAAAACTGTTTTTT

D gene: NA
clone size: NA
J gene: TRBJ1-2
CDR3 length: 14
V gene: TRBV24-1
CDR3 protein: CATSETGRNYGYTF
CDR3 DNA: TGTGCCACCAGTGAGACCGGGAGAAACTATGGCTACACCTTC

D gene: NA
clone size: NA
J gene: TRBJ2-6
CDR3 length: 15
V gene: TRBV6-5
CDR3 protein: CASRLQSSGANVLTF
CDR3 DNA: TGTGCCAGCAGATTACAGTCGTCTGGGGCCAACGTCCTGACTTTC

D gene: NA
clone size: NA
J gene: TRBJ2-3
CDR3 length: 13
V gene: TRBV5-4
CDR3 protein: CASSLGGTDTQYF
CDR3 DNA: TGTGCCAGCAGCTTAGGAGGCACAGATACGCAGTATTTT

D gene: TRBD1
clone size: NA
J gene: TRBJ2-2
CDR3 length: 15
V gene: TRBV28
CDR3 protein: CASSRDRVNTGELFF
CDR3 DNA: TGTGCCAGCAGTCGGGACAGGGTGAACACCGGGGAGCTGTTTTTT

D gene: TRBD1
clone size: once
J gene: TRBJ2-1
CDR3 length: 16
V gene: TRBV5-1
CDR3 protein: CASSLGDRGPYNEQFF
CDR3 DNA: TGCGCCAGCAGCTTGGGGGACAGGGGGCCATACAATGAGCAGTTCTTC

D gene: NA
clone size: NA
J gene: TRBJ1-1
CDR3 length: 11
V gene: TRBV12-3/TRBV12-4
CDR3 protein: CASGGNTEAFF
CDR3 DNA: TGTGCCAGCGGAGGGAACACTGAAGCTTTCTTT

D gene: TRBD1
clone size: NA
J gene: TRBJ1-1
CDR3 length: 16
V gene: TRBV7-6
CDR3 protein: CASSLAGTGANTEAFF
CDR3 DNA: TGTGCCAGCAGCTTAGCCGGGACAGGGGCGAACACTGAAGCTTTCTTT

D gene: NA
clone size: NA
J gene: TRBJ2-1
CDR3 length: 13
V gene: TRBV10-3
CDR3 protein: CAISHGLAREQFF
CDR3 DNA: TGTGCCATCAGCCACGGACTGGCGCGAGAGCAGTTCTTC

D gene: NA
clone size: NA
J gene: TRBJ2-2
CDR3 length: 14
V gene: TRBV7-2
CDR3 protein: CASSWGQNTGELFF
CDR3 DNA: TGTGCCAGCAGCTGGGGACAAAACACCGGGGAGCTGTTTTTT

D gene: TRBD1
clone size: NA
J gene: TRBJ1-1
CDR3 length: 16
V gene: TRBV6-1
CDR3 protein: CASSETDRGSNTEAFF
CDR3 DNA: TGTGCCAGCAGTGAGACGGACAGGGGGAGTAACACTGAAGCTTTCTTT

D gene: TRBD1
clone size: NA
J gene: TRBJ2-5
CDR3 length: 14
V gene: TRBV29-1
CDR3 protein: CSVTGTGGAETQYF
CDR3 DNA: TGCAGCGTCACCGGGACAGGGGGCGCGGAGACCCAGTACTTC

D gene: TRBD1
clone size: NA
J gene: TRBJ2-7
CDR3 length: 15
V gene: TRBV30
CDR3 protein: CAWGGKRTGTTEQYF
CDR3 DNA: TGTGCCTGGGGGGGAAAGAGGACAGGTACCACCGAGCAGTACTTC

D gene: TRBD1
clone size: NA
J gene: TRBJ2-7
CDR3 length: 15
V gene: TRBV28
CDR3 protein: CASTLSGTADVEQYF
CDR3 DNA: TGTGCCAGCACCCTATCCGGGACAGCCGATGTAGAGCAGTACTTC

D gene: NA
clone size: NA
J gene: TRBJ1-2
CDR3 length: 11
V gene: TRBV20-1
CDR3 protein: CSARRFNGYTF
CDR3 DNA: TGCAGTGCTAGGCGGTTTAATGGCTACACCTTC

D gene: TRBD1
clone size: NA
J gene: TRBJ1-2
CDR3 length: 14
V gene: TRBV2
CDR3 protein: CASSGDTGGSGYTF
CDR3 DNA: TGTGCCAGCAGTGGGGATACAGGGGGTTCTGGCTACACCTTC

D gene: NA
clone size: NA
J gene: TRBJ2-7
CDR3 length: 12
V gene: TRBV3-1/TRBV3-2
CDR3 protein: CASSQGQHEQYF
CDR3 DNA: TGTGCCAGCAGCCAGGGGCAACACGAGCAGTACTTC

D gene: TRBD2
clone size: NA
J gene: TRBJ2-1
CDR3 length: 15
V gene: TRBV7-2
CDR3 protein: CASSFIAGAHNEQFF
CDR3 DNA: TGTGCCAGCAGCTTTATAGCGGGAGCCCACAATGAGCAGTTCTTC

D gene: NA
clone size: NA
J gene: TRBJ1-1
CDR3 length: 13
V gene: TRBV2
CDR3 protein: CASSELRAGEAFF
CDR3 DNA: TGTGCCAGCAGTGAACTCAGGGCAGGTGAAGCTTTCTTT

D gene: NA
clone size: once
J gene: TRBJ1-1
CDR3 length: 13
V gene: TRBV19
CDR3 protein: CASSIQRNTEAFF
CDR3 DNA: TGTGCCAGTAGTATTCAGCGGAACACTGAAGCTTTCTTT

D gene: NA
clone size: NA
J gene: TRBJ1-1
CDR3 length: 16
V gene: TRBV21-1
CDR3 protein: CASSKGAGQGNTEAFF
CDR3 DNA: TGTGCCAGCAGCAAAGGGGCCGGACAGGGGAACACTGAAGCTTTCTTT

D gene: NA
clone size: once
J gene: TRBJ2-7
CDR3 length: 17
V gene: TRBV7-2
CDR3 protein: CASSPVGVRAPPYEQYF
CDR3 DNA: TGTGCCAGCAGCCCAGTTGGAGTGAGGGCCCCCCCCTACGAGCAGTACTTC

D gene: NA
clone size: NA
J gene: TRBJ1-1
CDR3 length: 14
V gene: TRBV5-6
CDR3 protein: CASSLDRVNTEAFF
CDR3 DNA: TGTGCCAGCAGCTTGGACAGGGTGAACACTGAAGCTTTCTTT

D gene: TRBD1
clone size: NA
J gene: TRBJ1-1
CDR3 length: 14
V gene: TRBV6-2/TRBV6-3
CDR3 protein: CASSLDRVYAEAFF
CDR3 DNA: TGTGCCAGCAGCCTGGACAGGGTGTACGCTGAAGCTTTCTTT

D gene: NA
clone size: NA
J gene: TRBJ1-5
CDR3 length: 12
V gene: TRBV10-2
CDR3 protein: CASRQGNQPQHF
CDR3 DNA: TGCGCCAGCAGGCAGGGGAATCAGCCCCAGCATTTT

D gene: TRBD1
clone size: few
J gene: TRBJ2-1
CDR3 length: 19
V gene: TRBV5-4
CDR3 protein: CASSSRTGMGLGSYNEQFF
CDR3 DNA: TGTGCCAGCAGCTCCCGGACAGGGATGGGTCTGGGCTCCTACAATGAGCAGTTCTTC

D gene: NA
clone size: NA
J gene: TRBJ2-7
CDR3 length: 15
V gene: TRBV19
CDR3 protein: CASSPRDILSYEQYF
CDR3 DNA: TGTGCCAGTAGTCCCCGGGACATTCTCTCCTACGAGCAGTACTTC

D gene: TRBD2
clone size: NA
J gene: TRBJ2-1
CDR3 length: 14
V gene: TRBV28
CDR3 protein: CASSPPRGRNEQFF
CDR3 DNA: TGTGCCAGCAGTCCCCCCCGCGGGAGAAATGAGCAGTTCTTC

D gene: TRBD1
clone size: once
J gene: TRBJ1-4
CDR3 length: 16
V gene: TRBV5-1
CDR3 protein: CASSYGHPGGNEKLFF
CDR3 DNA: TGCGCCAGCAGCTACGGGCATCCAGGGGGAAATGAAAAACTGTTTTTT

D gene: TRBD2
clone size: NA
J gene: TRBJ2-4
CDR3 length: 16
V gene: TRBV7-2
CDR3 protein: CASSSLADLAKNIQYF
CDR3 DNA: TGTGCCAGCAGCTCACTAGCGGACCTAGCCAAAAACATTCAGTACTTC

D gene: TRBD2
clone size: NA
J gene: TRBJ2-3
CDR3 length: 16
V gene: TRBV19
CDR3 protein: CASSIGRGTSGFEQYF
CDR3 DNA: TGTGCCAGTAGTATTGGCCGGGGGACTAGCGGGTTCGAGCAGTATTTT

D gene: NA
clone size: NA
J gene: TRBJ1-6
CDR3 length: 14
V gene: TRBV7-9
CDR3 protein: CASSPGAYNSPLHF
CDR3 DNA: TGTGCCAGCAGTCCCGGGGCCTATAATTCACCCCTCCACTTT

D gene: TRBD1
clone size: NA
J gene: TRBJ1-5
CDR3 length: 16
V gene: TRBV5-1
CDR3 protein: CASSLETGDSNQPQHF
CDR3 DNA: TGCGCCAGCAGCTTGGAGACAGGGGACAGCAATCAGCCCCAGCATTTT

D gene: NA
clone size: NA
J gene: TRBJ2-6
CDR3 length: 17
V gene: TRBV7-2
CDR3 protein: CASSFDKGGSGANVLTF
CDR3 DNA: TGTGCCAGCAGCTTTGATAAGGGAGGCTCTGGGGCCAACGTCCTGACTTTC

D gene: TRBD1
clone size: NA
J gene: TRBJ1-2
CDR3 length: 13
V gene: TRBV12-3/TRBV12-4
CDR3 protein: CASRYGTDYGYTF
CDR3 DNA: TGTGCCAGCAGATACGGGACAGACTATGGCTACACCTTC

D gene: NA
clone size: NA
J gene: TRBJ2-2
CDR3 length: 15
V gene: TRBV18
CDR3 protein: CASSPLIENTGELFF
CDR3 DNA: TGTGCCAGCTCACCACTTATAGAAAACACCGGGGAGCTGTTTTTT

D gene: NA
clone size: few
J gene: TRBJ1-1
CDR3 length: 11
V gene: TRBV2
CDR3 protein: CASSLNTEAFF
CDR3 DNA: TGTGCCAGCTCGCTAAACACTGAAGCTTTCTTT

D gene: TRBD1
clone size: few
J gene: TRBJ1-2
CDR3 length: 13
V gene: TRBV10-1
CDR3 protein: CASTGQGYYGYTF
CDR3 DNA: TGCGCCAGCACGGGACAGGGGTACTATGGCTACACCTTC

D gene: NA
clone size: NA
J gene: TRBJ2-5
CDR3 length: 13
V gene: TRBV6-4
CDR3 protein: CASSGAGEETQYF
CDR3 DNA: TGTGCCAGCAGTGGTGCAGGGGAAGAGACCCAGTACTTC

D gene: TRBD2
clone size: once
J gene: TRBJ2-1
CDR3 length: 14
V gene: TRBV3-1/TRBV3-2
CDR3 protein: CASSLTSGGNEQFF
CDR3 DNA: TGTGCCAGCAGCCTGACTAGCGGGGGGAATGAGCAGTTCTTC

D gene: TRBD1
clone size: NA
J gene: TRBJ1-2
CDR3 length: 14
V gene: TRBV12-5
CDR3 protein: CASGLDRGRFGYTF
CDR3 DNA: TGTGCTAGTGGTTTGGACAGGGGGCGATTTGGCTACACCTTC

D gene: NA
clone size: NA
J gene: TRBJ1-2
CDR3 length: 14
V gene: TRBV19
CDR3 protein: CASSTGGSAVGYTF
CDR3 DNA: TGTGCCAGTAGTACCGGGGGATCAGCGGTGGGCTACACCTTC

D gene: NA
clone size: NA
J gene: TRBJ2-6
CDR3 length: 15
V gene: TRBV21-1
CDR3 protein: CPYDRGGSGANVLTF
CDR3 DNA: TGCCCTTACGACAGGGGTGGCTCTGGGGCCAACGTCCTGACTTTC

D gene: TRBD1
clone size: NA
J gene: TRBJ2-2
CDR3 length: 15
V gene: TRBV7-3
CDR3 protein: CASSSGQGGTGELFF
CDR3 DNA: TGTGCCAGCAGCTCGGGACAGGGGGGCACCGGGGAGCTGTTTTTT